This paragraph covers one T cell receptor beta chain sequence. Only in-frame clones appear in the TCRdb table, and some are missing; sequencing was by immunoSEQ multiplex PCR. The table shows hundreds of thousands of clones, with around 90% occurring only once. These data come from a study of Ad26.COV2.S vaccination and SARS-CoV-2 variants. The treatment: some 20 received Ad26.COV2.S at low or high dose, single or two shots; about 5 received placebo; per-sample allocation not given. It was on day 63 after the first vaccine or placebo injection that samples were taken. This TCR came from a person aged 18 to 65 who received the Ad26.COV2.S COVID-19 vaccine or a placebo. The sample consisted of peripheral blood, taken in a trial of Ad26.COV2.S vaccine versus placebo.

CDR3 in amino acids: CASSQGSGQGDQPQHF. As DNA, the CDR3 is TGCGCCAGCAGCCAAGGGTCGGGACAGGGGGACCAGCCCCAGCATTTT. V and J are TRBV4-3 and TRBJ1-5, with TRBD1 matching 11 bases. The trim removed 1 base at V and 7 bases at J, leaving 6 bases unmatched. The germline V gene encodes CDR1 LGHNA and CDR2 YSLEER. The CDR3 runs 16 residues.